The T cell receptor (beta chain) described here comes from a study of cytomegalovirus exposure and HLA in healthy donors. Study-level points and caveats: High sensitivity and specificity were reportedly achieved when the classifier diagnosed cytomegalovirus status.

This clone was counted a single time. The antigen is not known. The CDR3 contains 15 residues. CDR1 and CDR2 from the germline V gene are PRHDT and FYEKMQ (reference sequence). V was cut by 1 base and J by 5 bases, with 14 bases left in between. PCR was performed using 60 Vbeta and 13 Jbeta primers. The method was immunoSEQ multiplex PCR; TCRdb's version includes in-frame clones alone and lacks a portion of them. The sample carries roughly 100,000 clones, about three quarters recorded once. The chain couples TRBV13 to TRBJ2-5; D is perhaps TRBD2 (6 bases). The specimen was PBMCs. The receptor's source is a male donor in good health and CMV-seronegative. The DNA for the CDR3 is TGTGCCAGCAGCTTAGCGGGAGTGGGCTCTGAGACCCAGTACTTC. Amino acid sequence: CASSLAGVGSETQYF. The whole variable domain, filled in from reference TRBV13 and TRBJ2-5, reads AAGVIQSPRHLIKEKRETATLKCYPIPRHDTVYWYQQGPGQDPQFLISFYEKMQSDKGSIPDRFSAQQFSDYHSELNMSSLELGDSALYFCASSLAGVGSETQYFGPGTRLLVL.